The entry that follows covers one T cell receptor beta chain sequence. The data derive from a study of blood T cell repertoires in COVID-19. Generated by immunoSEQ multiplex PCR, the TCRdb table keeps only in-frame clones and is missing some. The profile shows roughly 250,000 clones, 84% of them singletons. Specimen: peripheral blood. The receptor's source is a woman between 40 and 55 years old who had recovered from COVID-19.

The CDR3: CSVVVGTSGGTEQFF. The CDR3 DNA reads as TGCAGCGTTGTGGTTGGGACTAGCGGGGGAACTGAGCAGTTCTTC. The chain employs TRBV29-1 and TRBJ2-1, with 14 bases fitting TRBD2. With 4 bases clipped from V and 9 bases from J, the junction kept 8 bases outside the gene matches. Per the germline V gene, CDR1 is SQVTM and CDR2 is ANQGSEA. The CDR3 spans 15 residues.